These 32 T cell receptor beta chains share one sample of origin, sequenced in a study of cytomegalovirus exposure and HLA in healthy donors. The assay was immunoSEQ multiplex PCR, and TCRdb's table has in-frame clones only and misses some. Here the sample spans 300,000 to 450,000 clones, around 86% being singletons. The sequenced sample was PBMCs. These receptor sequences come from a woman younger than 35 in good health and CMV-seronegative.

The chain carries TRBV27 and TRBJ2-5, with TRBD2 matching over 11 bases. V trimming: 7 bases; J trimming: 5 bases; junction bases outside the gene matches: 9. The germline gives CDR1 MNHEY, CDR2 SMNVEV (reference sequence). The CDR3 has 15 amino acids. CDR3 loop: CASKGLADWGETQYF. The CDR3 coding sequence is TGTGCCAGCAAGGGACTAGCGGACTGGGGGGAGACCCAGTACTTC.

The V call is TRBV7-4, the J call TRBJ2-3; possibly TRBD2 for D (5 bases). The CDR3 runs 15 residues. Germline CDR1 SGHVT, CDR2 SQSDAQ. V gave up 3 bases and J gave up 4 bases, with 14 bases separating them. CDR3 residues: CASSLTKRKADTQYF. CDR3 DNA: TGTGCCAGCAGCTTGACTAAACGGAAGGCAGATACGCAGTATTTT.

The chain is built from TRBV30 and TRBJ2-6; the D is unclear. From germline, CDR1 is GTSNPN and CDR2 SVGIG (reference sequence). CDR3 size: 12 residues. V was shortened by 3 bases and J by 4 bases, with 4 bases between the two germline ends. CDR3 residues: CAWSRGANVLTF. The CDR3 DNA follows: TGTGCCTGGAGCAGAGGGGCCAACGTCCTGACTTTC. The variable domain in full, completed from reference TRBV30 and TRBJ2-6, reads SQTIHQWPATLVQPVGSPLSLECTVEGTSNPNLYWYRQAAGRGLQLLFYSVGIGQISSEVPQNLSASRPQDRQFILSSKKLLLSDSGFYLCAWSRGANVLTFGAGSRLTVL.

CDR3 protein: CASSESPGLAGGTDTQYF. The CDR3 region has the DNA TGTGCCAGCAGTGAGAGCCCGGGACTAGCGGGGGGAACAGATACGCAGTATTTT. The rearrangement joins TRBV6-1 to TRBJ2-3; 15 positions agree with TRBD2. V dropped 3 bases and J dropped 3; count of bases not matched to a gene: 7. The CDR3 consists of 18 residues. Per germline, CDR1 MNHNS and CDR2 SASEGT.

This clone has more than one count but fewer than ten. The chain is built from TRBV28 and TRBJ2-7; D unresolved. This CDR3 comprises 15 residues. Germline V gene lookup returns CDR1 MDHEN and CDR2 SYDVKM. The germline V and J ends were trimmed by 8 bases and 0 bases, with 17 bases remaining between them. The CDR3 reads CASSKRNSVSYEQYF. In DNA form, the CDR3 reads TGTGCCAGCTCCAAACGAAACTCCGTCTCCTACGAGCAGTACTTC.

J is TRBJ2-7 and V is TRBV30, with D possibly matching TRBD2 (6 bases). The CDR3 extends over 11 amino acids. V was shortened by 3 bases and J by 7 bases, with 10 bases between the two germline ends. CDR1 is GTSNPN and CDR2 is SVGIG in the germline V gene (reference sequence). In DNA form, the CDR3 reads TGTGCCTGGAGCCGGGGGTGGGAGCAGTACTTC. Translating it yields CAWSRGWEQYF.

V is TRBV4-1 and J is TRBJ2-7; TRBD1 matches 11 bases. The CDR3 runs 15 residues. CDR1 is MGHRA and CDR2 is YSYEKL in the germline V gene. Losses at the gene ends were 3 bases for V and 6 bases for J; bases not matched to a gene: 7. CDR3 residues: CASSHRGTGGAEQYF. CDR3 DNA sequence: TGCGCCAGCAGCCATCGCGGGACAGGGGGAGCCGAGCAGTACTTC.

This chain uses TRBV28 with TRBJ2-1; TRBD2 aligns across 14 bases. The CDR3 length is 15 residues. J lost 10 bases, V lost 6 bases, and 8 bases had no gene match. CDR1 and CDR2 from the germline V gene are MDHEN and SYDVKM. CDR3 coding DNA: TGTGCCAGCAGCCTGGGGACTAGCGGGAGAAGAGAGCAGTTCTTC. Protein sequence: CASSLGTSGRREQFF.

This chain joins TRBV27 and TRBJ1-1; D might be TRBD1 (5 bases). Germline V gene sequence: CDR1 MNHEY, CDR2 SMNVEV (reference sequence). This CDR3 region has 14 residues. Trimming removed 4 bases at V and 4 bases at J, with 13 bases between. Here the CDR3 reads CASSSWGEGTEAFF. For the CDR3, the DNA is TGTGCCAGCAGTTCTTGGGGCGAAGGCACTGAAGCTTTCTTT.

The gene calls are TRBV6-1 and TRBJ2-7, with D possibly being TRBD2 (6 bases). V was cut by 2 bases and J by 2 bases, with 13 bases left in between. This CDR3 contains 15 residues. Looked up from germline, CDR1 is MNHNS and CDR2 is SASEGT. In DNA, the CDR3 is TGTGCCAGCAGTGAAACGGGAGCGATCACCTACGAGCAGTACTTC. This sequence encodes CASSETGAITYEQYF.

This chain joins TRBV2 and TRBJ1-2, with a weak D call TRBD1 (5 bases). Trimming removed 5 bases at V and 8 bases at J, with 12 bases between. Per the germline V gene, CDR1 is SNHLY and CDR2 is FYNNEI. This CDR3 has 12 amino acids. The CDR3 is CASSSTDRGYTF. The CDR3 DNA follows: TGTGCCAGCAGTTCGACAGATAGGGGCTACACCTTC.

The rearrangement joins TRBV11-2 to TRBJ2-2; 7 nucleotides agree with TRBD1. The CDR3 runs 15 residues. Unmatched junction bases numbered 9, after V lost 5 bases and J lost 6 bases. Per the germline V gene, CDR1 is SGHAT and CDR2 is FQNNGV. The CDR3 sequence is CASSPGQAGPGELFF. CDR3 bases: TGTGCCAGCAGCCCCGGACAGGCCGGGCCCGGGGAGCTGTTTTTT.

This chain connects TRBV6-5 to TRBJ2-7; 11 bases are a match to TRBD2. The germline V gene has CDR1 MNHEY and CDR2 SVGAGI. The CDR3 loop spans 12 amino acids. CDR3 residues: CASGGARYEQYF. CDR3 bases: TGTGCTAGCGGGGGGGCTAGATACGAGCAGTACTTC.

As DNA, the CDR3 is TGTGCCAGCAGCATCGGGGCTAGCGGGAGTGATACGCAGTATTTT. It encodes CASSIGASGSDTQYF. This chain connects TRBV7-9 to TRBJ2-3, with TRBD2 identical over 10 bases. Germline values: CDR1 SEHNR, CDR2 FQNEAQ (reference sequence). Germline trimming cut 5 bases from V and 6 bases from J; bases unmatched to any gene: 8. CDR3 size: 15 residues. Full variable domain (missing parts from reference TRBV7-9 and TRBJ2-3): DTGVSQNPRHKITKRGQNVTFRCDPISEHNRLYWYRQTLGQGPEFLTYFQNEAQLEKSRLLSDRFSAERPKGSFSTLEIQRTEQGDSAMYLCASSIGASGSDTQYFGPGTRLTVL.

This chain uses TRBV4-1 with TRBJ2-1; maybe TRBD1 (5 bases). With 5 bases removed from V and 0 bases from J, the gap between germline ends came to 11 bases. Looked up from germline, CDR1 is MGHRA and CDR2 is YSYEKL. CDR3 length equals 15 residues. This CDR3 is CASSVTGGSYNEQFF. Written as DNA, the CDR3 is TGCGCCAGCAGCGTTACAGGCGGCTCCTACAATGAGCAGTTCTTC.

The chain recombines TRBV20-1 with TRBJ2-5, with D unresolved. Germline values: CDR1 DFQATT, CDR2 SNEGSKA (reference sequence). This CDR3 is built from 11 residues. The germline V and J ends were trimmed by 3 bases and 2 bases, with 4 bases remaining between them. CDR3 sequence reads: CSARLQETQYF. The DNA of the CDR3 is TGCAGTGCTAGGTTACAAGAGACCCAGTACTTC.

V and J are TRBV27 and TRBJ2-3; 13 positions match TRBD2. V was pared by 10 bases and J by 11 bases, with 12 bases of the junction left unmatched. Germline assignment: CDR1 MNHEY and CDR2 SMNVEV (reference sequence). The CDR3 length is 14 residues. The DNA for the CDR3 is TGTGCCACCACTAGCGGGGGGGCCCGGGGTTGGCAGTATTTT. This gives the protein CATTSGGARGWQYF.

The rearrangement links TRBV9 to TRBJ2-2, with 12 bases fitting TRBD2. V lost 3 bases to trimming and J lost 5 bases; unmatched junction nucleotides: 5. This CDR3 comprises 16 residues. The germline V gene has CDR1 SGDLS and CDR2 YYNGEE. Written as DNA, the CDR3 is TGTGCCAGCAGCGCCGCCGGGACTAGCGGGACCGGGGAGCTGTTTTTT. Translated, it gives CASSAAGTSGTGELFF.

This clone occurred once. The rearrangement links TRBV1 to TRBJ2-1; no check of the table's D call, TRBD1, against the DNA was made. TRBV1 is classified as a pseudogene. The CDR3 is made up of 13 amino acids. CDR3 coding DNA: TGCACCAGCAGACAGGGAAAAGTAAATGAGCAGTTCTTC. Translated, it gives CTSRQGKVNEQFF.

A single count supports this clone. The chain links TRBV4-1 to TRBJ2-5, with 11 bases fitting TRBD2. V shed 6 bases, J shed 5 bases, and the junction held 14 bases outside the gene matches. Germline lookup yields CDR1 MGHRA and CDR2 YSYEKL. The CDR3 totals 17 residues. The CDR3 loop is CASRRVETSGMWETQYF. For the CDR3, the DNA is TGCGCCAGCAGGCGCGTCGAGACTAGCGGGATGTGGGAGACCCAGTACTTC.

The chain joins TRBV7-2 to TRBJ1-1; maybe TRBD1 (5 bases). The CDR3 sequence is 16 residues long. V was shortened by 4 bases and J by 0 bases, with 15 bases between the two germline ends. CDR1 is SGHTA, CDR2 FQGNSA, per germline. This CDR3 is CASSSVDSLMNTEAFF. CDR3 nucleotides: TGTGCCAGCAGCTCGGTAGACAGTCTCATGAACACTGAAGCTTTCTTT.

The V gene is TRBV16, the J gene TRBJ1-1, with D tentatively TRBD1 (6 bases). In germline, CDR1 is KGHSY, CDR2 FQNENV. This CDR3 spans 14 amino acids. V lost 7 bases, J lost 7 bases, and 19 bases lay in between. The CDR3 sequence: CASTGRQGRNEAFF. CDR3 bases: TGTGCCAGCACCGGGAGGCAGGGGCGAAATGAAGCTTTCTTT.

The chain carries TRBV7-9 and TRBJ2-7, with 9 bases fitting TRBD1. Germline trimming cut 4 bases from V and 6 bases from J; bases unmatched to any gene: 4. This CDR3 is 13 amino acids long. Germline V lookup: CDR1 SEHNR, CDR2 FQNEAQ (reference sequence). CDR3 region: CASSWTGDLEQYF. The DNA for the CDR3 is TGTGCCAGCAGCTGGACAGGGGACCTCGAGCAGTACTTC.

This rearrangement joins TRBV4-1 to TRBJ2-7; 7 bases align to TRBD2. Germline CDR1 reads MGHRA; CDR2 reads YSYEKL. The V gene end was trimmed by 2 bases and the J gene end by 5 bases; junction bases not matched to a gene: 0. CDR3 length: 12 amino acids. CDR3: CASSQRGDEQYF. CDR3 nucleotide sequence: TGCGCCAGCAGCCAACGGGGGGACGAGCAGTACTTC.

This CDR3 is CASSQYGSTGETQYF. In DNA, the CDR3 is TGCGCCAGCAGCCAATATGGCTCTACGGGAGAGACCCAGTACTTC. The chain uses TRBV4-1 and TRBJ2-5; D ambiguous. V was pared by 2 bases and J by 4 bases, with 14 bases between. This CDR3 has 15 residues. Germline V lookup: CDR1 MGHRA, CDR2 YSYEKL.

The rearrangement links TRBV7-9 to TRBJ2-2, with a weak D call TRBD2 (7 bases). Trimming cost V 4 bases and J 6 bases, with 12 bases left between them. This CDR3 has 14 residues. Germline assignment: CDR1 SEHNR and CDR2 FQNEAQ (reference sequence). CDR3 region: CASSSLRGPGELFF. The DNA for the CDR3 is TGTGCCAGCAGCTCACTGCGGGGGCCCGGGGAGCTGTTTTTT.

The rearrangement links TRBV27 to TRBJ1-1; TRBD1 might be the D (6 bases). This CDR3 has 14 amino acids. Germline CDR1 is MNHEY and CDR2 is SMNVEV (reference sequence). V lost 7 bases to trimming and J lost 1 base, with 13 bases between them. DNA of the CDR3: TGTGCCAGCAAATCGGACAGACCGAACACTGAAGCTTTCTTT. This encodes CASKSDRPNTEAFF.

V usage is TRBV15 and J usage is TRBJ1-5; TRBD1 agrees at 10 bases. CDR3 size: 17 residues. Trimming removed 4 bases from V and 5 bases from J; junction bases left unmatched: 11. Per the germline V gene, CDR1 is LNHNV and CDR2 is YYDKDF (reference sequence). As DNA, the CDR3 is TGTGCCACCAGCAAAGCTTGGGACAGGGGAATTGATCAGCCCCAGCATTTT. Translating gives CATSKAWDRGIDQPQHF.

The chain employs TRBV30 and TRBJ1-4, with 7 bases aligning to TRBD1. J gave up 5 bases and V 4 bases, and 7 bases lay outside the gene matches. Germline CDR1 is GTSNPN and CDR2 is SVGIG (reference sequence). This CDR3 comprises 14 residues. CDR3 sequence (DNA): TGTGCCTGGACGCGCGGGACAGTCAATGAAAAACTGTTTTTT. Protein product: CAWTRGTVNEKLFF.

This chain links TRBV4-1 with TRBJ1-5; D is undetermined. This CDR3 is 16 amino acids long. From germline, CDR1 is MGHRA and CDR2 YSYEKL. With 2 bases removed from V and 4 bases from J, the gap between germline ends came to 15 bases. CDR3 in amino acids: CASSQSDRERNQPQHF. CDR3 in DNA: TGCGCCAGCAGCCAATCCGATCGGGAACGGAATCAGCCCCAGCATTTT.

The chain is built from TRBV7-9 and TRBJ2-7; 9 bases map to TRBD1. Germline CDR1 SEHNR, CDR2 FQNEAQ (reference sequence). The CDR3 has 12 residues. The J segment lost 5 bases and the V segment lost 4 bases, leaving 0 bases of the junction unmatched. CDR3 protein: CASSYRGHEQYF. The CDR3 DNA sequence: TGTGCCAGCAGCTACAGGGGGCACGAGCAGTACTTC.

This clone appeared many times. The gene calls are TRBV7-9 and TRBJ1-2; TRBD1 aligns across 8 bases. Germline CDR1 SEHNR, CDR2 FQNEAQ (reference sequence). The CDR3 covers 15 residues. Germline trimming cut 5 bases from V and 1 base from J; bases unmatched to any gene: 6. The CDR3: CASSPRTGFNYGYTF. CDR3 DNA: TGTGCCAGCAGCCCCCGGACAGGGTTTAACTATGGCTACACCTTC.